This T cell receptor (beta chain) is from a study of identical twins. TCRdb re-called the 5' RACE reads through MiXCR, storing one row per CDR3 protein. Among fewer than 500,000 distinct CDR3 sequences listed, roughly an eighth were seen once. Germline CDR1 is MNHNY and CDR2 is SVGAGI (reference sequence). CDR3 size: 13 residues. V was pared by 2 bases and J by 7 bases, with 11 bases between. The sample was also linked to a second study, of yellow fever vaccine responses in identical twins.

The sample consisted of CD4+ T cells sorted from blood. The rearrangement uses TRBV6-6 and TRBJ1-2; D unclear. The receptor was derived from a woman aged 18-29 years in good health. CDR3 loop: CASSYTDLVGYTF. In DNA, the CDR3 is TGTGCCAGCAGTTACACGGATTTAGTTGGCTACACCTTC.